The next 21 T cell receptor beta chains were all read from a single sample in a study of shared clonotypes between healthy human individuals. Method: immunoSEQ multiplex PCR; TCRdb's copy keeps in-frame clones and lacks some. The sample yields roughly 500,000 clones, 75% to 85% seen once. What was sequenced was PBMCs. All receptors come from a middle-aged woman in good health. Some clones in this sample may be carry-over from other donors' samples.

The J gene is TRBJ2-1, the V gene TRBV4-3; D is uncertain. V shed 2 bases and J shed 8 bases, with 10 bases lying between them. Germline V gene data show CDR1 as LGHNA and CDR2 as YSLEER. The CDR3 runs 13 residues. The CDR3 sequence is CASSQTLYDEQFF. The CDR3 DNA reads TGCGCCAGCAGCCAAACATTGTACGATGAGCAGTTCTTC.

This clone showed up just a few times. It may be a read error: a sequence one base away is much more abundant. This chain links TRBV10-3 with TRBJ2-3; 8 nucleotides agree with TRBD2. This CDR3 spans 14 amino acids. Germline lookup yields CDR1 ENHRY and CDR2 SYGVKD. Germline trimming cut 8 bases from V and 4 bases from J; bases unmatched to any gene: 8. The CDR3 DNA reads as TGTGCCATCTCGCCCCAGCGGGAGTCAGATACGCAGTATTTT. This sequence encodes CAISPQRESDTQYF.

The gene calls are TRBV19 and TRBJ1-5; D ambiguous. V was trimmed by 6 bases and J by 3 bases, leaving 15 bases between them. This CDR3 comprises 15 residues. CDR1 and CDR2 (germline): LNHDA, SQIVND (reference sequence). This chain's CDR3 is CASRPPDGFNQPQHF. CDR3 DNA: TGTGCCAGTAGGCCCCCCGACGGATTCAATCAGCCCCAGCATTTT.

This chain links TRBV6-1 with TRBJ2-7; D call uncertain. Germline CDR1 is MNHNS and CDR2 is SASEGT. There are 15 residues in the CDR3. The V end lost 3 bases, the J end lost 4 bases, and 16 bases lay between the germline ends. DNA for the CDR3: TGTGCCAGCAGTGATAGTCTCCCGCTGGGATACGAGCAGTACTTC. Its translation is CASSDSLPLGYEQYF.

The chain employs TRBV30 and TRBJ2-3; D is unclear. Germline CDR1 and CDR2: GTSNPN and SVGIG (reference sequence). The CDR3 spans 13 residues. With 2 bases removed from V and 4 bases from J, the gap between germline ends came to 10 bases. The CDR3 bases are TGTGCCTGGAGTCCCCCGGGCTCAGATACGCAGTATTTT. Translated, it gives CAWSPPGSDTQYF.

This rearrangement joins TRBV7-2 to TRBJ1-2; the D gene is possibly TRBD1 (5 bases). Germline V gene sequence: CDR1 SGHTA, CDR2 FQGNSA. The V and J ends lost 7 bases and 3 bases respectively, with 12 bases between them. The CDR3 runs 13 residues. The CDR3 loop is CASNRDQHYGYTF. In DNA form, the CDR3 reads TGTGCCAGCAACCGGGACCAGCACTATGGCTACACCTTC.

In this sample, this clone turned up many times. CDR3 sequence reads: CASSLFQSIHGLPKNIQYF. As DNA, the CDR3 is TGTGCCAGCAGTTTGTTTCAGTCCATCCACGGGTTGCCCAAAAACATTCAGTACTTC. The rearrangement uses TRBV28 and TRBJ2-4; D unclear. The V gene's germline CDR1 is MDHEN and CDR2 SYDVKM. Trimming removed 3 bases from V and 2 bases from J, with 23 bases in between. The CDR3 totals 19 residues.

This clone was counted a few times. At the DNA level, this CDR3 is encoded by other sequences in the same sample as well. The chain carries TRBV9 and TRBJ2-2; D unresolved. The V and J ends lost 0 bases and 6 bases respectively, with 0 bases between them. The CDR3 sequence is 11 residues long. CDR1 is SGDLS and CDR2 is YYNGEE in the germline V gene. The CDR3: CASSVAGELFF. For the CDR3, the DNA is TGTGCCAGCAGCGTAGCCGGGGAGCTGTTTTTT.

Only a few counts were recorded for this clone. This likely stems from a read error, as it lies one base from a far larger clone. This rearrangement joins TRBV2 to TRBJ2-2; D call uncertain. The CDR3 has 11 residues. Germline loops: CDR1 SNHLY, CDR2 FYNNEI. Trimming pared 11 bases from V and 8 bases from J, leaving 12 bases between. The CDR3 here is CAGTPWGELFF. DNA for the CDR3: TGTGCCGGCACCCCTTGGGGGGAGCTGTTTTTT.

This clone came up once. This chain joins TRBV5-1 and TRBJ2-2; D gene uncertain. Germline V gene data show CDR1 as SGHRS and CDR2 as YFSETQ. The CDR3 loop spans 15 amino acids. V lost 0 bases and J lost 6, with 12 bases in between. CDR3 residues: CASSLAQVSAGELFF. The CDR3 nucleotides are TGCGCCAGCAGCTTGGCCCAGGTATCCGCCGGGGAGCTGTTTTTT.

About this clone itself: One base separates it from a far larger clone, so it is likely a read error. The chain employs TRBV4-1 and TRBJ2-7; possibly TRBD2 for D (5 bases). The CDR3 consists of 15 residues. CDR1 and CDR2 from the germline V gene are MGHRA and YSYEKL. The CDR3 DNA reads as TGCGCCAGCGGCCAAGCGGCCGTAGGCGGCTACGAGCAGTACTTC. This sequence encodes CASGQAAVGGYEQYF.

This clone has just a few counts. In DNA form, the CDR3 reads TGTGCCAGTAGTATTCGACTAGCGGGAGCCTACAATGAGCAGTTCTTC. This sequence encodes CASSIRLAGAYNEQFF. The chain carries TRBV19 and TRBJ2-1; 12 bases agree with TRBD2. CDR3 length: 16 amino acids. Losses at the gene ends were 3 bases for V and 2 bases for J; bases not matched to a gene: 2. Germline V lookup: CDR1 LNHDA, CDR2 SQIVND (reference sequence).

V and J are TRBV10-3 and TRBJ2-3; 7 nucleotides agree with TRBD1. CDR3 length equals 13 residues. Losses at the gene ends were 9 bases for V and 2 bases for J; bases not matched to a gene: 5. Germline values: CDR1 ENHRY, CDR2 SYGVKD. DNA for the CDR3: TGTGCCATTGGGACAGCAAACACAGATACGCAGTATTTT. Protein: CAIGTANTDTQYF.

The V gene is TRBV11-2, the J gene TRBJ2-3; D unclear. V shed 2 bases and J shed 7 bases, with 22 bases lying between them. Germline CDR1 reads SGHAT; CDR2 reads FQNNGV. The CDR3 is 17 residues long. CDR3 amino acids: CASSLNFPAARANTQYF. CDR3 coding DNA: TGTGCCAGCAGCTTAAACTTTCCGGCGGCAAGAGCGAATACGCAGTATTTT.

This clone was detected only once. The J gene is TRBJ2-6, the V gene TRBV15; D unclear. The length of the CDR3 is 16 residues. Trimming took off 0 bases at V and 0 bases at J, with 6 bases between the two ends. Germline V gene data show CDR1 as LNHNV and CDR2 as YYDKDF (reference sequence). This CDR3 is CATSRDESSGANVLTF. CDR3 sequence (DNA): TGTGCCACCAGCAGAGATGAGTCCTCTGGGGCCAACGTCCTGACTTTC.

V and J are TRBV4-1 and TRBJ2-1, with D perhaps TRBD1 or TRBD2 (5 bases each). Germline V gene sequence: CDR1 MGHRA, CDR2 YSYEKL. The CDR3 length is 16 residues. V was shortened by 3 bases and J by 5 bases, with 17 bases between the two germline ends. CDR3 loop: CASSQGPRGFHNEQFF. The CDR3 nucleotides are TGCGCCAGCAGCCAGGGACCTAGGGGCTTCCACAATGAGCAGTTCTTC.

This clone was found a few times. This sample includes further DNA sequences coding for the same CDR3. CDR3 sequence: CATSRDRGSEAFF. In DNA form, the CDR3 reads TGTGCCACCAGCAGAGATAGGGGCTCCGAAGCTTTCTTT. V gene TRBV15 combines with J gene TRBJ1-1; a possible D gene is TRBD1 (5 bases). The CDR3 has 13 amino acids. Trimming left V 0 bases short and J 8 bases short, with 10 bases between. CDR1 and CDR2 from the germline V gene are LNHNV and YYDKDF (reference sequence).

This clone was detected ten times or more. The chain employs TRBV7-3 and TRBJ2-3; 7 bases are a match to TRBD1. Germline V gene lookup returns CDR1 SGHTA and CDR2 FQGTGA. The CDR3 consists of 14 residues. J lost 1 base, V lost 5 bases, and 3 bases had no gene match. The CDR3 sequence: CASSRGQGTDTQYF. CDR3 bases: TGTGCCAGCAGCCGTGGACAGGGCACAGATACGCAGTATTTT.

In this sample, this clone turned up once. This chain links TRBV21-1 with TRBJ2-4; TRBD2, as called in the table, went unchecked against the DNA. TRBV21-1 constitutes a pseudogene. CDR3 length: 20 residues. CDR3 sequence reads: CASSKKPLRGLAGRENIQYF. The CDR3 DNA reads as TGTGCCAGCAGCAAAAAACCCCTCCGGGGACTAGCGGGAAGAGAAAACATTCAGTACTTC.

CDR3: CASSKAQGPIYEQYF. CDR3 in DNA: TGTGCCAGCAGCAAGGCGCAGGGGCCGATCTACGAGCAGTACTTC. The chain couples TRBV7-2 to TRBJ2-7; a possible D gene is TRBD1 (6 bases). CDR1 is SGHTA, CDR2 FQGNSA, per germline. Trimming pared 5 bases from V and 3 bases from J, leaving 17 bases between. The CDR3 contains 15 residues.

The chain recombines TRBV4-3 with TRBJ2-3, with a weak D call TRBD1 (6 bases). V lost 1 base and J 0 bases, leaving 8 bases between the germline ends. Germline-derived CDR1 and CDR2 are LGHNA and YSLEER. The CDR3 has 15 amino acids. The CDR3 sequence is CASSQGTASTDTQYF. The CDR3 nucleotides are TGCGCCAGCAGCCAAGGGACAGCTAGCACAGATACGCAGTATTTT.